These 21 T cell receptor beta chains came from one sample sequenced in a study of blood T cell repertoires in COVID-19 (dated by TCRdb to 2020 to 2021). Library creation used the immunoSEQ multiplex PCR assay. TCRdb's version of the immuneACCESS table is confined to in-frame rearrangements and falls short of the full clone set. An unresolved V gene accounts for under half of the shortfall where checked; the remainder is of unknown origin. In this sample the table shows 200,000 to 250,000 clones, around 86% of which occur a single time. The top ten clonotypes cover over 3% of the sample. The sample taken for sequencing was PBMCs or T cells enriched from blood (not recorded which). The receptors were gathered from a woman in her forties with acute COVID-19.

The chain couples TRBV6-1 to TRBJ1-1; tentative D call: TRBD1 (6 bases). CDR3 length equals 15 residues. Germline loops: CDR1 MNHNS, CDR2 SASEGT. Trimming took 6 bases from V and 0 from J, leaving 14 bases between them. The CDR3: CASSSGAYVNTEAFF. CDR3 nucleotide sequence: TGTGCCAGCAGCTCAGGGGCGTACGTGAACACTGAAGCTTTCTTT.

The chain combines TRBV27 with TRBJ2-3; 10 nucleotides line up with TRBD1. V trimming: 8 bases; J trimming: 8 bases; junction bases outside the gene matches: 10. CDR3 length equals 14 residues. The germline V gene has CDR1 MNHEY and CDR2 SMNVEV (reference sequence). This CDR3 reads CASGGTGELGTQYF. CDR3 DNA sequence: TGTGCCAGCGGCGGGACAGGGGAATTAGGTACGCAGTATTTT.

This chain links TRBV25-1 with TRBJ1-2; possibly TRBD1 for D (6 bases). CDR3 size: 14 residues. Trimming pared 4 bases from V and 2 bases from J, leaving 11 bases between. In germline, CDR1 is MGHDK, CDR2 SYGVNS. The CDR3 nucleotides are TGTGCCAGCAGTGTGGGGGCTTCAAACTATGGCTACACCTTC. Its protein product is CASSVGASNYGYTF.

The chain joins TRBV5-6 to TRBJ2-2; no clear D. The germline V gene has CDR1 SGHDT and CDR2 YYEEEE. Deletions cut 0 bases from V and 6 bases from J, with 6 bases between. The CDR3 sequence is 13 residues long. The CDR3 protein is CASSLGVAGELFF. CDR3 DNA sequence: TGTGCCAGCAGCTTGGGAGTGGCCGGGGAGCTGTTTTTT.

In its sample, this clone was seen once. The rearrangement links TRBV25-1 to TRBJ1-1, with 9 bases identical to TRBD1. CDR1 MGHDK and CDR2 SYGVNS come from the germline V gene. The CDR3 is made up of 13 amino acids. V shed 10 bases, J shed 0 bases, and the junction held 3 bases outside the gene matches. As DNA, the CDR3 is TGTGCCACCGGGACAGGGATGAACACTGAAGCTTTCTTT. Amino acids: CATGTGMNTEAFF.

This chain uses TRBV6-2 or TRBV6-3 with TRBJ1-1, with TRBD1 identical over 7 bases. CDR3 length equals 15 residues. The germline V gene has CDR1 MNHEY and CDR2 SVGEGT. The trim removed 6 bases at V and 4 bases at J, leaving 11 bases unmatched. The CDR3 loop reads CASSLLRGGGTEAFF. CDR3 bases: TGTGCCAGCAGCCTTTTGAGAGGGGGCGGCACTGAAGCTTTCTTT.

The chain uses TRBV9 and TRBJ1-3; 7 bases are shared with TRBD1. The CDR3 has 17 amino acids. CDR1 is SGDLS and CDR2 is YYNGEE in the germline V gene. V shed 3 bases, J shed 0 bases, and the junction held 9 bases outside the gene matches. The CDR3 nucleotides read TGTGCCAGCAGCGGCGCCGGGACAGTCGACTCTGGAAACACCATATATTTT. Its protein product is CASSGAGTVDSGNTIYF.

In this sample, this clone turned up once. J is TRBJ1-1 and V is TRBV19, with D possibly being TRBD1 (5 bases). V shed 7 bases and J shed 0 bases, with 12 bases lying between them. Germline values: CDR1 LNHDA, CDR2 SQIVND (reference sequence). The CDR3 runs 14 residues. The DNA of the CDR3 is TGTGCCAGTAATCCAGGGAGGTTGAACACTGAAGCTTTCTTT. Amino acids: CASNPGRLNTEAFF.

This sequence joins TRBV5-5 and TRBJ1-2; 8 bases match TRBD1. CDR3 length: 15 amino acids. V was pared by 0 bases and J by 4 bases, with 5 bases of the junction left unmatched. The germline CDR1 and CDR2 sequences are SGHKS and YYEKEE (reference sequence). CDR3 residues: CASSLGTGIPYGYTF. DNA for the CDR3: TGTGCCAGCAGCTTGGGGACAGGGATTCCCTATGGCTACACCTTC.

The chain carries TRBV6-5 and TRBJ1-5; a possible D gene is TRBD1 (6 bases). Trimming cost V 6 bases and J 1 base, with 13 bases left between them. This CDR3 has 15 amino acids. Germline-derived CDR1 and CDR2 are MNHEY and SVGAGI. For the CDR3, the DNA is TGTGCCAGCAGCCGAGACAGGCTAAGCAATCAGCCCCAGCATTTT. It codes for CASSRDRLSNQPQHF.

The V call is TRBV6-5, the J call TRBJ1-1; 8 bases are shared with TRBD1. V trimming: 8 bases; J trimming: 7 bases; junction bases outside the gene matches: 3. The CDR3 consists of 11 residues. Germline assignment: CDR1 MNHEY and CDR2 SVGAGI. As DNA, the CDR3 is TGTGCCAGCGGCAGGGGGCTTGAAGCTTTCTTT. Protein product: CASGRGLEAFF.

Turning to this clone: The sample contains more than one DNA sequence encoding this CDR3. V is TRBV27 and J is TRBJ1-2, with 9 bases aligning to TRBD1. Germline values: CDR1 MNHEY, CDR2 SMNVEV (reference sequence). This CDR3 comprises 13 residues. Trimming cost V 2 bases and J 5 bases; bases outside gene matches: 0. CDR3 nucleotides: TGTGCCAGCAGTTTAGGACAGGGGTATGGCTACACCTTC. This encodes CASSLGQGYGYTF.

CDR3 bases: TGTGCCAGCAGCCAAGATCAGCTGCAGGGGTCCTGGATGAACACTGAAGCTTTCTTT. Amino acid sequence: CASSQDQLQGSWMNTEAFF. The chain has TRBV14 and TRBJ1-1; D might be TRBD1 (6 bases). V lost 0 bases, J lost 0 bases, and 20 bases lay in between. The CDR3 consists of 19 residues. Germline CDR1 and CDR2: SGHDN and FVKESK.

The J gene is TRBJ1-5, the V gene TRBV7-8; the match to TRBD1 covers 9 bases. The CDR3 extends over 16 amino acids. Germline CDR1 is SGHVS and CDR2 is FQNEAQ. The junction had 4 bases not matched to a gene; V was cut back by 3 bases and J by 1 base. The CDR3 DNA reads TGTGCCAGCAGCTTCCAACAGGGGGCGAGCAATCAGCCCCAGCATTTT. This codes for CASSFQQGASNQPQHF.

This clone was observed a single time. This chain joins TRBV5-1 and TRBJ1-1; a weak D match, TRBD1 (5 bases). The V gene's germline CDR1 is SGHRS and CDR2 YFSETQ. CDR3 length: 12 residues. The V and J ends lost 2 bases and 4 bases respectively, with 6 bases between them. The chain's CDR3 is CASSFGGTEAFF. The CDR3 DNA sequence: TGCGCCAGCAGCTTCGGGGGCACTGAAGCTTTCTTT.

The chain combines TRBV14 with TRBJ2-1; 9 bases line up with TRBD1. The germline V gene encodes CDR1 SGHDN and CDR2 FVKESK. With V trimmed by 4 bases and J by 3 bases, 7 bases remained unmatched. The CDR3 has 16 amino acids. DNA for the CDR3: TGTGCCAGCAGCCGCAAACAGGGGGCAATCTACAATGAGCAGTTCTTC. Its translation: CASSRKQGAIYNEQFF. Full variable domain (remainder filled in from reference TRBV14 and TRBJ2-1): EAGVTQFPSHSVIEKGQTVTLRCDPISGHDNLYWYRRVMGKEIKFLLHFVKESKQDESGMPNNRFLAERTGGTYSTLKVQPAELEDSGVYFCASSRKQGAIYNEQFFGPGTRLTVL.

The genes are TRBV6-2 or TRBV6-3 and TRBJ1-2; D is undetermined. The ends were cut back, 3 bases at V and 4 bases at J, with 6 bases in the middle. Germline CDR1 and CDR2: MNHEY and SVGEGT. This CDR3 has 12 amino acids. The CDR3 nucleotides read TGTGCCAGCAGTTATAGTAGCTATGGCTACACCTTC. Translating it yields CASSYSSYGYTF.

This chain's CDR3 is CASSMDPRQPQHF. Here the CDR3 DNA reads TGTGCCAGTAGTATGGATCCGCGGCAGCCCCAGCATTTT. J is TRBJ1-5 and V is TRBV19; no definite D call. V lost 3 bases to trimming and J lost 7 bases, with 10 bases between them. Germline V gene sequence: CDR1 LNHDA, CDR2 SQIVND (reference sequence). This CDR3 region has 13 residues. The full variable domain, with the rest looked up from reference TRBV19 and TRBJ1-5, is DGGITQSPKYLFRKEGQNVTLSCEQNLNHDAMYWYRQDPGQGLRLIYYSQIVNDFQKGDIAEGYSVSREKKESFPLTVTSAQKNPTAFYLCASSMDPRQPQHFGDGTRLSIL.

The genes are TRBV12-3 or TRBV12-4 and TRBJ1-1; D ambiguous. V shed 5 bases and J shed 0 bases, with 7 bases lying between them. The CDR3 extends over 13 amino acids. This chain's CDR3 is CASSRHLNTEAFF. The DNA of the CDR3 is TGTGCCAGCAGTCGACACTTGAACACTGAAGCTTTCTTT.

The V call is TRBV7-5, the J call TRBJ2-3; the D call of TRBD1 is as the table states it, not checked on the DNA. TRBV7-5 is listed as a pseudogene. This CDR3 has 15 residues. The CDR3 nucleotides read TGTGCCAGAAGCTTAGGTCAGTTGGGCACAGATACGCAGTATTTT. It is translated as CARSLGQLGTDTQYF.

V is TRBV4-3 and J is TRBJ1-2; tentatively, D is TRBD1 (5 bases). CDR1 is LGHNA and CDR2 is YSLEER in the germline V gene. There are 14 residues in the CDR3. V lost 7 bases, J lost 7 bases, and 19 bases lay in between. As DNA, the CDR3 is TGCGCCAGCACCTCACTCGGGGGGGATAGTGGCTACACCTTC. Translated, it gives CASTSLGGDSGYTF.